Sequencing of this TCR beta chain was carried out in a study of control samples from healthy donors and cancer patients. This clone showed up just once. Germline-derived CDR1 and CDR2 are SGHTA and FQGNSA. The CDR3 is made up of 13 amino acids. V lost 1 base, J lost 8 bases, and 8 bases lay in between. Here immunoSEQ multiplex PCR was the method, and the copy in TCRdb shows in-frame clones only, minus some. The sample has just over 30,000 clones, approximately 94% seen once. The sample comprised blood. The receptor comes from a man between 60 and 75 years old in good health. The rearrangement joins TRBV7-2 to TRBJ1-4; D is undetermined. The CDR3 nucleotides read TGTGCCAGCAGCTTAGGGGGAAGAGAAAAACTGTTTTTT. This gives the protein CASSLGGREKLFF. Full variable domain (remainder filled in from reference TRBV7-2 and TRBJ1-4): GAGVSQSPSNKVTEKGKDVELRCDPISGHTALYWYRQSLGQGLEFLIYFQGNSAPDKSGLPSDRFSAERTGGSVSTLTIQRTQQEDSAVYLCASSLGGREKLFFGSGTQLSVL.